These 14 T cell receptor beta chains were sequenced from one sample in a study of cytomegalovirus exposure and HLA in healthy donors. The study ran its PCR with 60 Vbeta and 13 Jbeta primers. Assay: immunoSEQ multiplex PCR; the TCRdb copy retains only in-frame clones and omits some. The sample has under 150,000 clones, about 85% seen once. The specimen was PBMCs. The receptors come from a female donor in good health and CMV-seronegative.

This clone has ten or more counts. The rearrangement links TRBV7-9 to TRBJ2-3; 9 bases match TRBD1. CDR3 length: 15 residues. CDR1 is SEHNR and CDR2 is FQNEAQ in the germline V gene (reference sequence). V trimming: 5 bases; J trimming: 5 bases; junction bases outside the gene matches: 8. The CDR3, as DNA: TGTGCCAGCAGCCTAAGGGACAGGGAGAGAGATACGCAGTATTTT. This sequence encodes CASSLRDRERDTQYF.

Here the CDR3 reads CASSEARGLAGRPYEQYF. CDR3 nucleotide sequence: TGTGCCAGCAGTGAAGCCCGCGGACTAGCGGGGCGCCCTTACGAGCAGTACTTC. The chain has TRBV6-1 and TRBJ2-7; 12 bases match TRBD2. Germline-derived CDR1 and CDR2 are MNHNS and SASEGT. Germline trimming cut 0 bases from V and 4 bases from J; bases unmatched to any gene: 10. CDR3 size: 18 residues.

This clone was seen only a few times. The rearrangement joins TRBV30 to TRBJ1-5; TRBD1 might be the D (6 bases). V lost 2 bases and J lost 7, with 18 bases in between. Germline V lookup: CDR1 GTSNPN, CDR2 SVGIG (reference sequence). The CDR3 totals 15 residues. CDR3 sequence reads: CAWSPRRGGRQPQHF. The DNA of the CDR3 is TGTGCCTGGAGTCCCCGGCGAGGGGGAAGGCAGCCCCAGCATTTT.

The chain couples TRBV7-2 to TRBJ2-1; D not resolved. CDR3 size: 17 residues. V was pared by 5 bases and J by 0 bases, with 17 bases between. Germline CDR1 SGHTA, CDR2 FQGNSA. The CDR3, as DNA: TGTGCCAGCAGCCCCCGCAGCGCCCTCCCCTCCTACAATGAGCAGTTCTTC. This gives the protein CASSPRSALPSYNEQFF.

This chain links TRBV7-2 with TRBJ1-3; 12 nucleotides match TRBD1. Germline loops: CDR1 SGHTA, CDR2 FQGNSA. CDR3 length: 17 residues. With 1 base clipped from V and 7 bases from J, the junction kept 8 bases outside the gene matches. The CDR3 coding sequence is TGTGCCAGCAGCTTAGGCCCAGGGGGACAGGGGGCGAACACCATATATTTT. Amino acids: CASSLGPGGQGANTIYF.

The chain has TRBV19 and TRBJ2-5, with D perhaps matching TRBD1 (5 bases). V gave up 8 bases and J gave up 2 bases, with 21 bases separating them. Germline V gene lookup returns CDR1 LNHDA and CDR2 SQIVND (reference sequence). The CDR3 contains 16 residues. The CDR3 DNA is TGTGCCAGTGGGGATTTGGGTTTTGGGGCACAAGAGACCCAGTACTTC. Protein: CASGDLGFGAQETQYF.

CDR3 loop: CASSPLGSGNTIYF. The CDR3 region has the DNA TGTGCCAGCAGCCCCCTCGGGTCTGGAAACACCATATATTTT. This chain uses TRBV6-5 with TRBJ1-3; D is ambiguous. With 6 bases removed from V and 1 base from J, the gap between germline ends came to 10 bases. The CDR3 covers 14 residues. The germline V gene encodes CDR1 MNHEY and CDR2 SVGAGI.

This chain joins TRBV10-1 and TRBJ2-1; TRBD2 matches 11 bases. Germline CDR1 and CDR2: WNHNN and SYGVQD (reference sequence). Trimming took 8 bases from V and 0 from J; bases not matched to a gene: 12. This CDR3 is 18 amino acids long. The CDR3 here is CASAPGLAGGGSYNEQFF. The CDR3 DNA sequence: TGCGCCAGCGCCCCCGGGCTAGCGGGGGGAGGCTCCTACAATGAGCAGTTCTTC.

The chain uses TRBV29-1 and TRBJ1-1; D gene uncertain. Between the trimmed V and J ends, which lost 5 bases and 4 bases, there was a span of 8 bases. This CDR3 comprises 11 residues. Germline CDR1 reads SQVTM; CDR2 reads ANQGSEA. The CDR3 reads CSVQHSTEAFF. CDR3 sequence (DNA): TGCAGCGTTCAACACAGCACTGAAGCTTTCTTT.

The chain carries TRBV4-1 and TRBJ2-1; 7 nucleotides agree with TRBD2. The germline V gene encodes CDR1 MGHRA and CDR2 YSYEKL. This CDR3 contains 13 residues. Germline trimming cut 0 bases from V and 12 bases from J; bases unmatched to any gene: 5. The CDR3 DNA sequence: TGCGCCAGCAGCCAAGATCCCGGGACTACGCAGTTCTTC. Translated: CASSQDPGTTQFF.

This clone was counted between two and nine times. CDR3 residues: CASTQGTRNTEAFF. The CDR3 bases are TGTGCCAGCACCCAAGGGACAAGGAACACTGAAGCTTTCTTT. This chain joins TRBV2 and TRBJ1-1, with D maybe TRBD1 (6 bases). Trimming removed 7 bases at V and 1 base at J, with 13 bases between. Germline V gene sequence: CDR1 SNHLY, CDR2 FYNNEI. The CDR3 totals 14 residues.

This clone was seen a handful of times. The chain joins TRBV4-1 to TRBJ2-7; no clear D. Germline CDR1 MGHRA, CDR2 YSYEKL. The CDR3 length is 13 residues. Trimming cost V 5 bases and J 3 bases, with 11 bases left between them. CDR3 nucleotide sequence: TGCGCCAGCAGCACCACTCTAGACTACGAGCAGTACTTC. Translating it yields CASSTTLDYEQYF.

This chain joins TRBV5-6 and TRBJ2-7, with a weak D call TRBD2 (5 bases). V was pared by 0 bases and J by 2 bases, with 9 bases between. The CDR3 is 14 residues long. CDR1 is SGHDT and CDR2 is YYEEEE in the germline V gene. CDR3 amino acids: CASSLVGEPYEQYF. The CDR3 coding sequence is TGTGCCAGCAGCTTGGTTGGGGAGCCCTACGAGCAGTACTTC. The whole variable domain, remainder taken from reference TRBV5-6 and TRBJ2-7, is DAGVTQSPTHLIKTRGQQVTLRCSPKSGHDTVSWYQQALGQGPQFIFQYYEEEERQRGNFPDRFSGHQFPNYSSELNVNALLLGDSALYLCASSLVGEPYEQYFGPGTRLTVT.

The rearrangement links TRBV10-2 to TRBJ1-5; TRBD1 aligns across 7 bases. The CDR3 is 15 amino acids. The germline CDR1 and CDR2 sequences are WSHSY and SAAADI. The trim removed 4 bases at V and 0 bases at J, leaving 3 bases unmatched. CDR3 region: CASSADRFSNQPQHF. The CDR3 DNA reads TGCGCCAGCAGTGCGGACAGGTTTAGCAATCAGCCCCAGCATTTT.